The entry that follows covers one T cell receptor beta chain sequence. Sequenced by immunoSEQ multiplex PCR; TCRdb stores in-frame clones only, minus some. The sample consists of 300,000 to 350,000 clones, 88% of them appearing once. The data were taken from a study of blood T cell repertoires in COVID-19. The overall study: COVID-19 samples collected from the United States, Italy and Spain covered acute and convalescent phases. Sources were T cells, B-cell-depleted T cells, or PBMCs; the material itself was cDNA or gDNA.

Seattle patient enrollment occurred during active infection, with longitudinal follow-up thereafter. Sample: peripheral blood. This receptor was identified in a woman between 70 and 85 years old with COVID-19, enrolled during active disease.

CDR3 bases: TGTGCCAGCAGTTTCGGGGGGGACTCCTACGAGCAGTACTTC. It yields the protein CASSFGGDSYEQYF. J is TRBJ2-7 and V is TRBV27, with 8 bases identical to TRBD2. The V segment lost 3 bases and the J segment 0 bases; nucleotides outside the gene matches: 1. Germline V gene lookup returns CDR1 MNHEY and CDR2 SMNVEV (reference sequence). This CDR3 has 14 residues.